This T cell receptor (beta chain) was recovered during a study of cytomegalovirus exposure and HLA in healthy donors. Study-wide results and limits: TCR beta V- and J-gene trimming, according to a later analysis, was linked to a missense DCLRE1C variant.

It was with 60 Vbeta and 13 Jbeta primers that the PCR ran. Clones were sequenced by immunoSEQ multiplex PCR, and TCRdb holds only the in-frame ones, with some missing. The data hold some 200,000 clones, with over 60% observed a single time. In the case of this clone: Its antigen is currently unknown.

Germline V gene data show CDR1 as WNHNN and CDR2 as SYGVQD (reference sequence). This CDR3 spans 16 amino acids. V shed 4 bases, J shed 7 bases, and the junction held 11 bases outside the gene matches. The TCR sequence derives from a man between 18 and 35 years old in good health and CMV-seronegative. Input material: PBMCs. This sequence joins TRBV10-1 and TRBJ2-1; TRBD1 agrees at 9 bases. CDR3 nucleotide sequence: TGCGCCAGCAGTGTCCGACGGGACAGGGAATATAATGAGCAGTTCTTC. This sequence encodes CASSVRRDREYNEQFF.